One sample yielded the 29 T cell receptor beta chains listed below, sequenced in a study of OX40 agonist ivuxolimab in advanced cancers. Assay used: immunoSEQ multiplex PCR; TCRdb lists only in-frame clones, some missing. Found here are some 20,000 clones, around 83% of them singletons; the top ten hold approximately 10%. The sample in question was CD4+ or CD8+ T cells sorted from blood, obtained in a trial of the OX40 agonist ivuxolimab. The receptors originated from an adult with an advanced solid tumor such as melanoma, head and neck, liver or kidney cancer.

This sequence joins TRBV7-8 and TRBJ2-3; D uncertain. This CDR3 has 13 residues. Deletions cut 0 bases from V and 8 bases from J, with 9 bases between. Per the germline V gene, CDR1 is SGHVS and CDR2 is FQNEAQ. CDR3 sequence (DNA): TGTGCCAGCAGCTTAGCCCCAACCGCTACGCAGTATTTT. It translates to CASSLAPTATQYF. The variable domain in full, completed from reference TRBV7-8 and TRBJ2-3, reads GAGVSQSPRYKVAKRGQDVALRCDPISGHVSLFWYQQALGQGPEFLTYFQNEAQLDKSGLPSDRFFAERPEGSVSTLKIQRTQQEDSAVYLCASSLAPTATQYFGPGTRLTVL.

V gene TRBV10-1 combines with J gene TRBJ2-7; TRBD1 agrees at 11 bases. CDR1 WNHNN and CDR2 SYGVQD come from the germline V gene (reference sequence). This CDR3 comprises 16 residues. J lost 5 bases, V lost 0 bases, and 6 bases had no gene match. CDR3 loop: CASSESKRTGGNEQYF. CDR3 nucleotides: TGCGCCAGCAGTGAGTCGAAAAGGACAGGGGGCAACGAGCAGTACTTC.

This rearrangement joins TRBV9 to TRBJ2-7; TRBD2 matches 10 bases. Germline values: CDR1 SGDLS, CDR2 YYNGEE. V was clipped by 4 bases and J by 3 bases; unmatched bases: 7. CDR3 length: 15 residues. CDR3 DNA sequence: TGTGCCAGCAGCCCCACCCTAGCGGGAGTCTACGAGCAGTACTTC. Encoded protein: CASSPTLAGVYEQYF.

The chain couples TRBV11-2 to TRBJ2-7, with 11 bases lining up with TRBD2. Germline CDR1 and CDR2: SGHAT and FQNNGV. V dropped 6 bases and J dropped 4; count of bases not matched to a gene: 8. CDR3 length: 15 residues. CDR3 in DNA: TGTGCCAGCAGTCCCCTATTAGCGGGAGGGTACGAGCAGTACTTC. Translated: CASSPLLAGGYEQYF.

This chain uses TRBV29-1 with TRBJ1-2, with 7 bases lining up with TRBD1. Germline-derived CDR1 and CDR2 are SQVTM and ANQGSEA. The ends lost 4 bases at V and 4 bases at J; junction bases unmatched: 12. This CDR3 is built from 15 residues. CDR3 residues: CSVGRQGLQAYGYTF. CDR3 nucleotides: TGCAGCGTTGGCAGACAGGGTCTTCAGGCCTATGGCTACACCTTC. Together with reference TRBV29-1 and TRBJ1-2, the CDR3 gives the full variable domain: SAVISQKPSRDICQRGTSLTIQCQVDSQVTMMFWYRQQPGQSLTLIATANQGSEATYESGFVIDKFPISRPNLTFSTLTVSNMSPEDSSIYLCSVGRQGLQAYGYTFGSGTRLTVV.

DNA for the CDR3: TGTGCCAGCAGTCCGGGGGGTGGCTACACCTTC. The encoded protein is CASSPGGGYTF. V and J are TRBV6-5 and TRBJ1-2, with D maybe TRBD1 (5 bases). The germline V gene has CDR1 MNHEY and CDR2 SVGAGI. The CDR3 loop spans 11 amino acids. Trimming stripped 5 bases from V and 7 bases from J, with 8 bases between.

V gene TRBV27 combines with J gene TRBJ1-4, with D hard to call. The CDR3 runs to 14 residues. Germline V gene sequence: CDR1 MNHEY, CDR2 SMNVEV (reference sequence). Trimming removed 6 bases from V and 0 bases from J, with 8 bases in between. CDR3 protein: CASRRTPTNEKLFF. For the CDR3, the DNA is TGTGCCAGCAGACGGACCCCAACTAATGAAAAACTGTTTTTT.

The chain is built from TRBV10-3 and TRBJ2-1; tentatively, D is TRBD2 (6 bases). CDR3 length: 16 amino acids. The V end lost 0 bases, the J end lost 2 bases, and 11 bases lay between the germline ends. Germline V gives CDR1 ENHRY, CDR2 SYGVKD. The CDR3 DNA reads TGTGCCATCAGTGAGTCCCGGGAGCCCGCCTACAATGAGCAGTTCTTC. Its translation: CAISESREPAYNEQFF.

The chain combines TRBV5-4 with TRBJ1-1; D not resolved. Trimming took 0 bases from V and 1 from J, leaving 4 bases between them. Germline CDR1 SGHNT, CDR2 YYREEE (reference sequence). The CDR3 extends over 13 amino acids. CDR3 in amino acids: CASSLGRNTEAFF. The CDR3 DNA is TGTGCCAGCAGCTTGGGCCGGAACACTGAAGCTTTCTTT.

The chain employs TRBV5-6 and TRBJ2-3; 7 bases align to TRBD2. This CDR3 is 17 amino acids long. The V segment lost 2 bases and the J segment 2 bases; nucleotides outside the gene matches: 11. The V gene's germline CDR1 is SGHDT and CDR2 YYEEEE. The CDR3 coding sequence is TGTGCCAGCAGCTTTGCTCTCGGGGGAGGGATCACAGATACGCAGTATTTT. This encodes CASSFALGGGITDTQYF.

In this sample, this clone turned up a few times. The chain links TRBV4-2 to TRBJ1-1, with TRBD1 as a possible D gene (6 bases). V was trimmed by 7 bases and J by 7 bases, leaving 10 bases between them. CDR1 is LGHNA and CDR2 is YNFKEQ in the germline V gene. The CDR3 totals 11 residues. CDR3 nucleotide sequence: TGTGCCAGCACCGGGGGCCTTGAAGCTTTCTTT. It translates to CASTGGLEAFF.

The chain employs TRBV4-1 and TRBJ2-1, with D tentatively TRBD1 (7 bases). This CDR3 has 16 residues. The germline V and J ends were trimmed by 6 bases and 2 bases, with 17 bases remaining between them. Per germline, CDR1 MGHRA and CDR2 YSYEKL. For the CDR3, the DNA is TGCGCCAGCAGTAAGTCTGGAGGGGGCCCCTACAATGAGCAGTTCTTC. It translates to CASSKSGGGPYNEQFF.

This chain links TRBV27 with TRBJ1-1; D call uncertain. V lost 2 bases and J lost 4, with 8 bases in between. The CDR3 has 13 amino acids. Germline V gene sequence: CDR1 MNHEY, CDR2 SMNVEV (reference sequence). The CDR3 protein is CASSLMRGTEAFF. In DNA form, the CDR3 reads TGTGCCAGCAGTTTAATGCGGGGCACTGAAGCTTTCTTT.

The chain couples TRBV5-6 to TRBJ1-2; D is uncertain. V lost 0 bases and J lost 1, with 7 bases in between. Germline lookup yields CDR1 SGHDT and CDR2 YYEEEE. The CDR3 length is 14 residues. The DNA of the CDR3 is TGTGCCAGCAGCTTGGCCCGGGGTAACTATGGCTACACCTTC. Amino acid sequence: CASSLARGNYGYTF.

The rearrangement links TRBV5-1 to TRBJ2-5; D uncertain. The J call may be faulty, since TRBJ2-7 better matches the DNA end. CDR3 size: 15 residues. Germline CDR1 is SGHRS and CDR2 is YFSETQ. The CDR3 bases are TGCGCCAGCAGCTTGGCGGAAGGCAGGACCTACGAGCAGTACTTC. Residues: CASSLAEGRTYEQYF.

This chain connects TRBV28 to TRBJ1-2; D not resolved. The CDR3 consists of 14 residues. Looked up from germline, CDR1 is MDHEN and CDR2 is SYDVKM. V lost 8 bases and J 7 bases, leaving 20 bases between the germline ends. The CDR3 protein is CASLRAQAFFGYTF. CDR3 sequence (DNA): TGTGCCAGCCTCCGGGCCCAGGCCTTCTTTGGCTACACCTTC.

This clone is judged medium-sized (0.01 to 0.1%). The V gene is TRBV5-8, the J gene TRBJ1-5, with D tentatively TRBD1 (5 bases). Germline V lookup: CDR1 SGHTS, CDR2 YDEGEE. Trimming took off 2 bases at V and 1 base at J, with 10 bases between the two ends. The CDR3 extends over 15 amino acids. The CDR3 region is CASSLTGGSNQPQHF. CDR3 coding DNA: TGTGCCAGCAGCTTAACAGGAGGGAGCAATCAGCCCCAGCATTTT.

CDR3 nucleotides: TGTGCCAGCAGCGTTCGTTACCAGCCTAGCAATCAGCCCCAGCATTTT. Its translation is CASSVRYQPSNQPQHF. The rearrangement uses TRBV9 and TRBJ1-5; D not certain. The CDR3 length is 16 residues. The ends were cut back, 2 bases at V and 0 bases at J, with 12 bases in the middle. Looked up from germline, CDR1 is SGDLS and CDR2 is YYNGEE.

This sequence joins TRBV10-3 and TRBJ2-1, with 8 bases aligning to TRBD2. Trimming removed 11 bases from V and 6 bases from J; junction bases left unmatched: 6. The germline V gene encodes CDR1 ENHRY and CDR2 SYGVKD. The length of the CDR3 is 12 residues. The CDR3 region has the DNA TGTGCCGCCGCGGGACTAGTCAATGAGCAGTTCTTC. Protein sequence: CAAAGLVNEQFF.

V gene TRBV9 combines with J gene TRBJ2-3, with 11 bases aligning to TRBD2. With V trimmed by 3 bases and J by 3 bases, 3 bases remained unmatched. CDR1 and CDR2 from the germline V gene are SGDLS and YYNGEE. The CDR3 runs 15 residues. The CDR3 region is CASSEGTSGTDTQYF. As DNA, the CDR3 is TGTGCCAGCAGCGAGGGGACTAGCGGTACAGATACGCAGTATTTT.

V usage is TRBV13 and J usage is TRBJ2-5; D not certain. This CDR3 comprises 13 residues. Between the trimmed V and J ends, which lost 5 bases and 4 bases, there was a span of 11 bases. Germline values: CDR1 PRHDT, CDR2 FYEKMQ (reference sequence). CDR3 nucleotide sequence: TGTGCCAGCAGCCCGTTCCCCCGAGAGACCCAGTACTTC. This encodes CASSPFPRETQYF.

CDR3 DNA: TGTGCCTGGAGTGTTGGGTTCGTAAACTATGGCTACACCTTC. Its translation: CAWSVGFVNYGYTF. The chain employs TRBV30 and TRBJ1-2, with D unclear. Germline CDR1 GTSNPN, CDR2 SVGIG (reference sequence). Trimming cost V 0 bases and J 2 bases, with 10 bases left between them. The length of the CDR3 is 14 residues.

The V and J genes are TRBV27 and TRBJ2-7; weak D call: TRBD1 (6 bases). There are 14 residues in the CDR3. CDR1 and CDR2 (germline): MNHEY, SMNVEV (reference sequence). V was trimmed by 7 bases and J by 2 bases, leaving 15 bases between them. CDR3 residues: CASTPGQGPYEQYF. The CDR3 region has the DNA TGTGCCAGCACACCTGGCCAGGGGCCCTACGAGCAGTACTTC.

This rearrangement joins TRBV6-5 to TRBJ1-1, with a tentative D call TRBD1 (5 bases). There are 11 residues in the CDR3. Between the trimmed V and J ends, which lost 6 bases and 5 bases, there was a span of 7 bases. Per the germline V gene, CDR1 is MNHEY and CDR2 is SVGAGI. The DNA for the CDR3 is TGTGCCAGCAGGGGGGGTACTGAAGCTTTCTTT. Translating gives CASRGGTEAFF.

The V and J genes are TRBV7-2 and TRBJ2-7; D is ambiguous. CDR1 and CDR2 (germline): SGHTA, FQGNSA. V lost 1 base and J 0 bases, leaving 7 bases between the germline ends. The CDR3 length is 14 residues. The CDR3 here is CASSLGWGSYEQYF. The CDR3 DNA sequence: TGTGCCAGCAGCTTAGGCTGGGGCTCCTACGAGCAGTACTTC.

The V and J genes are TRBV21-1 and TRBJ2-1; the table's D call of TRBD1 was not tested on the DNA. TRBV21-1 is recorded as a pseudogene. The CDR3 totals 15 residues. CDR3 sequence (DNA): TGTGCCAGCAGCACCAGGATGGGCTCCTACAATGAGCAGTTCTTC. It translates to CASSTRMGSYNEQFF.

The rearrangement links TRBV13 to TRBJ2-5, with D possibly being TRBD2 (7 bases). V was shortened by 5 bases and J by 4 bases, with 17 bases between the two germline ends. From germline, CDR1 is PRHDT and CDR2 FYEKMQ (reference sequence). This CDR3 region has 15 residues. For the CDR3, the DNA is TGTGCCAGCAGCACCCCGTTGGGGGGGCGAGAGACCCAGTACTTC. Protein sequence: CASSTPLGGRETQYF.

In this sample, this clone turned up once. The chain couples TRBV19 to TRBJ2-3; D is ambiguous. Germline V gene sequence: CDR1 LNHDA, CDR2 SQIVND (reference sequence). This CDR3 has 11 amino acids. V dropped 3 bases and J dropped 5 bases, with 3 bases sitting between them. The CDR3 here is CASSIGDTQYF. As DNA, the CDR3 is TGTGCCAGTAGTATTGGAGATACGCAGTATTTT.

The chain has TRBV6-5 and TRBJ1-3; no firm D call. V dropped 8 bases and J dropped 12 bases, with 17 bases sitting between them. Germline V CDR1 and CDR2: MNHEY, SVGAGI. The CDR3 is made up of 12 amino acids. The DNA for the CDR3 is TGTGCCAGCCCCCCCCTGTCCGGAGGCATATATTTT. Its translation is CASPPLSGGIYF.